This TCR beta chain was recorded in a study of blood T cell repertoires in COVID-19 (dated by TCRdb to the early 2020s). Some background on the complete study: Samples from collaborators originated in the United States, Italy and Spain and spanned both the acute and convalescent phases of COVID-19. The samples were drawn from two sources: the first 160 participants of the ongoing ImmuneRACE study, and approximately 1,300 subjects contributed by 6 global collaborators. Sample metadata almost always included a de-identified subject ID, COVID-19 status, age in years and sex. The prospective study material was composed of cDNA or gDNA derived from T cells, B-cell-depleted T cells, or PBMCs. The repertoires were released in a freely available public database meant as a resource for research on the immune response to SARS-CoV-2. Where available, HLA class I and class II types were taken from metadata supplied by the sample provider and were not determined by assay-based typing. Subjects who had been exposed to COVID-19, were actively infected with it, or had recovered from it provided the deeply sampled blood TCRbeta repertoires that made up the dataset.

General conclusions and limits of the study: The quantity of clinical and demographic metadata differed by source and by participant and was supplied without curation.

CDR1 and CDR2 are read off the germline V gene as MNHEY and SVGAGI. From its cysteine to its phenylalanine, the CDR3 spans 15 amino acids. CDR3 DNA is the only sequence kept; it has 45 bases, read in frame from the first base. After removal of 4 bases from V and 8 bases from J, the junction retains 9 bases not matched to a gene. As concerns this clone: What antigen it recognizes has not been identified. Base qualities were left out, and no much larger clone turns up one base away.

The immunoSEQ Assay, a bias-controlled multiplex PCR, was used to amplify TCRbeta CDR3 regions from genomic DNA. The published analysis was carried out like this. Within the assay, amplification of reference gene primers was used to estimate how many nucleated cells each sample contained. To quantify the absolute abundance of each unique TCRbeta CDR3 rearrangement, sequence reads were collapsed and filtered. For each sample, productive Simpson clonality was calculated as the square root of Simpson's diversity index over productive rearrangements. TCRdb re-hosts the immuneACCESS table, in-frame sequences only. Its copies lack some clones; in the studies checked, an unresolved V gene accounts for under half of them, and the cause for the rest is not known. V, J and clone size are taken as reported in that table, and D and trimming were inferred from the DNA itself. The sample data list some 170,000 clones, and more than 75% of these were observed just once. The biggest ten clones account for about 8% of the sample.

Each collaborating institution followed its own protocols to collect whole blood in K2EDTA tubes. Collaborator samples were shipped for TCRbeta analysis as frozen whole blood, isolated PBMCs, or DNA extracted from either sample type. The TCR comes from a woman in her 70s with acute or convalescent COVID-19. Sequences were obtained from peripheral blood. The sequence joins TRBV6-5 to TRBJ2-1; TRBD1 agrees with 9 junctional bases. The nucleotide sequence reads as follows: TGTGCCAGCAGTTTCTCCGGGACAGGGTACGATGAGCAGTTCTTC. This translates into CASSFSGTGYDEQFF.